The rows below give T cell receptor beta chains drawn from one sample of a study of post-analysis software for immune sequencing data. TCRdb reprocessed the PCR reads with MiXCR, giving one entry per CDR3 protein. The sample carries hundreds of thousands of distinct CDR3 sequences, around 40% recorded once. Sequenced input: blood. These TCRs come from a girl under 18 with multiple sclerosis. The CDR3 runs from the conserved cysteine through the conserved F or W. A D gene is named only where the DNA matches it firmly. Size tells how often a clone was seen (once, few, many) or the class of an expanded clone, and some rows leave it out.

CDR3 protein | CDR3 DNA | J gene | CDR3 length | clone size | D gene | V gene
CASSYSILKMGVNEQFF | TGTGCCAGCAGTTACTCGATTCTGAAAATGGGGGTCAACGAGCAGTTCTTC | TRBJ2-1 | 17 | - | - | TRBV6-5
CASSLEAGYQPQHF | TGCGCCAGCAGCTTGGAGGCCGGATATCAGCCCCAGCATTTT | TRBJ1-5 | 14 | - | - | TRBV5-1
CASSFTGGFSGANVRTF | TGTGCCAGCAGTTTTACGGGAGGCTTCTCTGGGGCCAACGTCCGGACTTTC | TRBJ2-6 | 17 | - | TRBD2 | TRBV28
CASSVGNNGYEQYF | TGTGCCAGCAGCGTAGGAAATAATGGCTACGAGCAGTACTTC | TRBJ2-7 | 14 | - | - | TRBV9
CASSFIGKAVGILETQYF | TGTGCCAGCAGTTTTATCGGGAAGGCGGTGGGAATATTGGAGACCCAGTACTTC | TRBJ2-5 | 18 | - | - | TRBV27
CSAQGGLAGGNEQFF | TGCAGTGCCCAAGGAGGACTAGCGGGAGGTAATGAGCAGTTCTTC | TRBJ2-1 | 15 | few | TRBD2 | TRBV20-1
CASSPSTGLAGGSYEQYF | TGTGCCAGCAGTCCCTCTACCGGACTAGCGGGAGGCTCCTACGAGCAGTACTTC | TRBJ2-7 | 18 | - | TRBD2 | TRBV27
CSVDVREENTEAFF | TGCAGCGTTGACGTCAGGGAAGAGAACACTGAAGCTTTCTTT | TRBJ1-1 | 14 | - | - | TRBV29-1
CASSAWDSNTDTQYF | TGTGCCAGCAGCGCCTGGGACAGCAACACAGATACGCAGTATTTT | TRBJ2-3 | 15 | - | TRBD1 | TRBV9
CASRTPSSYEQYF | TGTGCCAGCAGGACTCCTTCTTCCTACGAGCAGTACTTC | TRBJ2-7 | 13 | - | - | TRBV28
CSAKRTGPYGNQPQHF | TGCAGTGCTAAGAGGACAGGGCCTTATGGCAATCAGCCCCAGCATTTT | TRBJ1-5 | 16 | - | TRBD1 | TRBV20-1
CASSMRAGSSYEQYF | TGCGCCAGCAGTATGAGGGCAGGGAGCTCCTACGAGCAGTACTTC | TRBJ2-7 | 15 | - | - | TRBV10-1
CAISDREDTDTQYF | TGTGCCATCAGTGACAGGGAGGACACAGATACGCAGTATTTT | TRBJ2-3 | 14 | - | - | TRBV10-3
CASRASDTDTQYF | TGCGCCAGCAGGGCTAGCGACACAGATACGCAGTATTTT | TRBJ2-3 | 13 | - | - | TRBV10-2
CASRQTSGRPGEQYF | TGTGCCAGCAGGCAGACTAGCGGGAGACCCGGGGAGCAGTACTTC | TRBJ2-7 | 15 | - | TRBD2 | TRBV7-2
CASSPQRISTDTQYF | TGTGCCAGCAGCCCTCAGCGGATTTCCACAGATACGCAGTATTTT | TRBJ2-3 | 15 | - | - | TRBV12-3/TRBV12-4
CASSLGGLAGSQTYEQYF | TGTGCCAGCAGTTTAGGGGGACTAGCGGGATCTCAGACCTACGAGCAGTACTTC | TRBJ2-7 | 18 | few | TRBD2 | TRBV12-3/TRBV12-4
CASSQGSVNRETQYF | TGCGCCAGCAGCCAAGGTTCAGTTAATCGAGAGACCCAGTACTTC | TRBJ2-5 | 15 | - | - | TRBV4-3
CSARSRQGAFF | TGCAGTGCTAGATCCCGACAGGGAGCTTTCTTT | TRBJ1-1 | 11 | - | TRBD1 | TRBV20-1
CASSETGLAEDFTDTQYF | TGTGCCAGCAGTGAGACCGGACTAGCGGAAGACTTCACAGATACGCAGTATTTT | TRBJ2-3 | 18 | few | TRBD2 | TRBV6-1